This entry describes one T cell receptor beta chain. The CDR3 extends over 15 amino acids. The V and J ends lost 0 bases and 2 bases respectively, with 10 bases between them. Germline values: CDR1 LGHDT, CDR2 YNNKEL (reference sequence). This entry is derived from a study of blood T cell repertoires in COVID-19. About the research overall: Samples representing acute and convalescent COVID-19 were sourced from the United States, Italy and Spain. In each case, the material was cDNA or gDNA derived from T cells, B-cell-depleted T cells, or PBMCs.

Original processing notes: Nucleated cell number was recorded as an estimate derived from reference gene primer amplification. Assay used: immunoSEQ multiplex PCR; TCRdb lists only in-frame clones, some missing. V and J calls and clone size are given by that table; D and trimming were obtained from the DNA. The table shows 20,000 or so clones, with approximately 89% occurring only once. The chain employs TRBV3-1 (or the pseudogene TRBV3-2) and TRBJ1-1; the D is unclear. This clonotype was sampled from a human donor in a cohort sampled during active COVID-19. The sequenced sample was peripheral blood. The CDR3 loop reads CASSQDNRGNTEAFF. The CDR3 DNA reads TGTGCCAGCAGCCAAGACAATCGGGGAAACACTGAAGCTTTCTTT.